The T cell receptor (beta chain) described here comes from a study of stem cell transplantation in POMP-related autoinflammatory disease (dated by TCRdb to the early 2020s). Looking at the study overall: According to the study's hypothesis, the TRB repertoire gets skewed because defective thymoproteasomes impair MHC class I-dependent CD8+ T-cell differentiation and positive selection. Prior to transplant, the patients had skewing toward CD4+ naive T cells, low CD8+ T-cell proportions, and reduced T-cell cytokine secretion. High-throughput TRB sequencing assessed how POMP deficiency affects T-cell receptor beta repertoire diversity and CDR3 characteristics.

Library method: the immunoSEQ multiplex PCR assay. On the study's bioinformatics: Shannon entropy, which takes clonal size distribution into account, was used to quantify repertoire diversity. The Gini-Simpson index (Simpson_1-D) served as the measure of how unequally clonotypes were distributed. What TCRdb holds here is the immuneACCESS table cut down to in-frame rearrangements. Part of the clones is not present; checked against another copy, under half of the missing clones reflect an unresolved V gene, and the others are unexplained. V, J and clone size reflect that table, while D and trimming were determined from the DNA. The sample table shows 30,000 or so clones, and just over 85% are seen once. Around 0.72% of the sample is held by the ten biggest clonotypes. This specimen's time point label, per the study, means: before hematopoietic stem cell transplant. PRAID featured prominent immunodeficiency alongside autoinflammation. T-cell subsets (conventional T cells, CD8+ T cells, regulatory T cells, T follicular helper cells) were sorted before TRB sequencing.

Paper-wide results and their limitations: PRAID patients showed a restricted number of unique TRB V-J gene pairings. Statistical significance for the trend toward lower diversity and increased clonality in PRAID patients was reached only for regulatory T cells. Across all analyzed T-cell subsets, PRAID patients showed a trend toward higher clonality and lower TRB diversity.

For CDR1 and CDR2, the germline V gene lists SGHTA and FQGNSA. V is shortened by 1 base, J by 0 bases, and the region joining them spans 9 bases. The CDR3 spans 15 residues, from the cysteine through the phenylalanine. Only the CDR3 DNA stays, 45 bases, in frame from base 1. This clone turned up a few times. The specificity of this receptor is unknown. No per-base quality is available; no much larger clone lies one base away. The origin of this receptor is a human donor with POMP-related autoinflammation and immune dysregulation (PRAID). The specimen comprised CD4+ T cells from PBMCs, sampled before stem cell transplantation. In this chain, TRBV7-2 is recombined with TRBJ1-2; there is no confident call for the D gene. The DNA sequence is given as TGTGCCAGCAGCTTAGACCCGATAGCTAACTATGGCTACACCTTC. Its amino acids are CASSLDPIANYGYTF.